The next 25 T cell receptor beta chains were all read from a single sample in a study of blood T cells in healthy people across ages. Together with a sample-barcoded 5' primer, a J-beta primer mix was included in a second PCR lasting about 6 to 12 cycles. TCRdb reprocessed the 5' RACE reads via MiXCR and lists one record per CDR3 protein. This sample yields some 1.7 million distinct CDR3 sequences, of which roughly 27% are seen a single time; around 7.7% belongs to the top ten. Sample: blood. The receptors here all came from a woman aged 30 to 39 in good health.

In regard to this clonotype: A read error may produce the germline difference seen at one junction end. This chain connects TRBV7-2 to TRBJ2-2; D is ambiguous. Germline V gene sequence: CDR1 SGHTA, CDR2 FQGNSA. The CDR3 extends over 17 amino acids. CDR3 DNA: TGTGCCAGCAGCTTAGAGTGGAGCGCCATAAACATCGGGGAGCTGTTTTTT. This translates into CASSLEWSAINIGELFF.

This clonotype has a count of ten or more. The chain uses TRBV12-3 or TRBV12-4 and TRBJ1-2, with D unresolved. The V gene lost 8 bases and the J gene lost 6 bases, with 13 bases spanning the gap. This CDR3 has 12 amino acids. The CDR3 here is CASFLGNDGYTF. The DNA for the CDR3 is TGTGCCAGCTTCCTGGGGAACGATGGCTACACCTTC.

The chain is built from TRBV9 and TRBJ2-6; no definite D call. Germline CDR1 is SGDLS and CDR2 is YYNGEE. The length of the CDR3 is 16 residues. Between the trimmed V and J ends, which lost 3 bases and 2 bases, there was a span of 12 bases. The CDR3 nucleotides are TGTGCCAGCAGCGCTTATAATTCACCTGGGGCCAACGTCCTGACTTTC. Its translation is CASSAYNSPGANVLTF.

The chain carries TRBV6-5 and TRBJ1-1; a weak D match, TRBD1 (6 bases). Looked up from germline, CDR1 is MNHEY and CDR2 is SVGAGI. V gave up 6 bases and J gave up 5 bases, with 22 bases separating them. This CDR3 comprises 16 residues. The CDR3 here is CASRNRAGGGPTEAFF. The CDR3 region has the DNA TGTGCCAGCAGGAACAGGGCGGGGGGCGGACCAACTGAAGCTTTCTTT.

This clonotype appeared once. J is TRBJ2-3 and V is TRBV20-1; 13 bases match TRBD2. Germline V CDR1 and CDR2: DFQATT, SNEGSKA (reference sequence). The CDR3 has 18 residues. V dropped 7 bases and J dropped 0; count of bases not matched to a gene: 13. Here the CDR3 DNA reads TGCAGTGTCAAGACATGGACTAGCGGGGGCACTAGCACAGATACGCAGTATTTT. Its protein is CSVKTWTSGGTSTDTQYF.

This chain links TRBV3-1 with TRBJ2-5; no clear D gene. CDR1 is LGHDT and CDR2 is YNNKEL in the germline V gene (reference sequence). V lost 5 bases and J lost 7, with 11 bases in between. This CDR3 has 12 residues. The CDR3 sequence is CASSDHVGTQYF. CDR3 bases: TGTGCCAGCAGCGACCACGTGGGGACCCAGTACTTC.

This rearrangement joins TRBV5-1 to TRBJ1-2, with D possibly matching TRBD1 (5 bases). Germline CDR1 is SGHRS and CDR2 is YFSETQ. The CDR3 loop spans 15 amino acids. V was trimmed by 0 bases and J by 3 bases, leaving 12 bases between them. The CDR3 coding sequence is TGCGCCAGCAGCTTGGGCAGGGACCTTTACTATGGCTACACCTTC. This sequence encodes CASSLGRDLYYGYTF.

The table lists this clonotype with a few counts. The CDR3 DNA reads as TGTGCCTCTGGTCGCGGGAGGTACAATGAGCAGTTCTTC. The encoded protein is CASGRGRYNEQFF. This chain links TRBV12-3 or TRBV12-4 with TRBJ2-1; 8 positions agree with TRBD2. CDR3 length: 13 residues. J was trimmed by 4 bases and V by 11 bases; bases with no gene match: 7.

Details on this clonotype: This may be a read error: a much more frequent sequence differs by one nucleotide. This chain links TRBV7-9 with TRBJ2-3, with D uncertain. Deletions cut 2 bases from V and 4 bases from J, with 16 bases between. The length of the CDR3 is 16 residues. Per germline, CDR1 SEHNR and CDR2 FQNEAQ (reference sequence). As DNA, the CDR3 is TGTGCCAGCAGCTTACCGGGCGGCGAGCGAGCAGATACGCAGTATTTT. Its translation is CASSLPGGERADTQYF.

This clonotype appeared a single time. The chain links TRBV6-1 to TRBJ1-2; D may be TRBD1 (6 bases). Trimming left V 1 base short and J 4 bases short, with 16 bases between. Germline values: CDR1 MNHNS, CDR2 SASEGT. The length of the CDR3 is 16 residues. CDR3 amino acids: CASSEVQGWPRYGYTF. CDR3 nucleotide sequence: TGTGCCAGCAGTGAAGTACAGGGCTGGCCCCGCTATGGCTACACCTTC.

This clonotype was detected ten times or more. The chain couples TRBV29-1 to TRBJ2-1; D unclear. The V gene's germline CDR1 is SQVTM and CDR2 ANQGSEA. This CDR3 is built from 13 residues. Trimming shortened V by 5 bases and J by 4 bases, and 12 bases separated the two germline ends. DNA for the CDR3: TGCAGCGTTATAGGGAATGGATACAATGAGCAGTTCTTC. Amino acid sequence: CSVIGNGYNEQFF.

The chain uses TRBV6-1 and TRBJ1-2; a weak D match, TRBD1 (5 bases). V was clipped by 2 bases and J by 3 bases, with 7 bases between them. The CDR3 totals 13 residues. Germline CDR1 MNHNS, CDR2 SASEGT. CDR3 sequence reads: CASSEYRHYGYTF. In DNA, the CDR3 is TGTGCCAGCAGTGAATACAGGCACTATGGCTACACCTTC.

The count of this clonotype is one. The V gene is TRBV20-1, the J gene TRBJ2-2, with 8 bases matching TRBD1. With 4 bases clipped from V and 7 bases from J, the junction kept 5 bases outside the gene matches. In germline, CDR1 is DFQATT, CDR2 SNEGSKA (reference sequence). This CDR3 region has 13 residues. As DNA, the CDR3 is TGCAGTGCTACAGGACAGGGCCGCGGGGAGCTGTTTTTT. Its protein product is CSATGQGRGELFF.

This clonotype was picked up a small number of times. The rearrangement links TRBV6-2 or TRBV6-3 to TRBJ2-1; 15 nucleotides line up with TRBD2. The CDR3 covers 19 residues. Germline V gene data show CDR1 as MNHEY and CDR2 as SVGEGT. The V gene end was trimmed by 5 bases and the J gene end by 6 bases; junction bases not matched to a gene: 14. CDR3 DNA: TGTGCCAGCAGTCGGACTAGCGGGAGGGCTAGCATGCCGTTCAATGAGCAGTTCTTC. It specifies CASSRTSGRASMPFNEQFF.

The chain carries TRBV7-2 and TRBJ1-2; tentative D call: TRBD1 (6 bases). The germline V gene encodes CDR1 SGHTA and CDR2 FQGNSA. V was pared by 6 bases and J by 4 bases, with 18 bases between. The CDR3 spans 15 residues. CDR3 nucleotide sequence: TGTGCCAGCAGAGCGCCCGGACAGTTCCCCTATGGCTACACCTTC. It codes for CASRAPGQFPYGYTF.

The chain joins TRBV5-6 to TRBJ2-1, with 11 positions matching TRBD2. The CDR3 runs to 19 residues. The trim removed 4 bases at V and 3 bases at J, leaving 15 bases unmatched. Germline CDR1 SGHDT, CDR2 YYEEEE. CDR3 amino acids: CASSLPGTSGDPLYNEQFF. Here the CDR3 DNA reads TGTGCCAGCAGCCTTCCAGGGACTAGCGGAGACCCCCTCTACAATGAGCAGTTCTTC.

This chain joins TRBV10-3 and TRBJ2-5; 7 bases line up with TRBD1. V was clipped by 3 bases and J by 0 bases; unmatched bases: 4. The CDR3 has 15 amino acids. From germline, CDR1 is ENHRY and CDR2 SYGVKD. The CDR3: CAISDPGGDQETQYF. The CDR3 DNA sequence: TGTGCCATCAGTGATCCAGGGGGTGACCAAGAGACCCAGTACTTC.

This clonotype was observed at least ten times. The chain has TRBV7-2 and TRBJ2-3; 10 bases are a match to TRBD2. CDR1 is SGHTA and CDR2 is FQGNSA in the germline V gene. Losses at the gene ends were 5 bases for V and 5 bases for J; bases not matched to a gene: 10. CDR3 length: 16 residues. DNA for the CDR3: TGTGCCAGCAGCCACTCTAGCGGGAGTTGGGGAGATACGCAGTATTTT. It is translated as CASSHSSGSWGDTQYF.

This chain links TRBV12-3 or TRBV12-4 with TRBJ2-3; 11 positions match TRBD1. The CDR3 is 16 amino acids. After removal of 5 bases from V and 5 bases from J, the junction contained 9 bases not matched to a gene. The CDR3 nucleotides read TGTGCCAGCAGTCACCGGGACAGGGGGAGGGGAGATACGCAGTATTTT. Amino acids: CASSHRDRGRGDTQYF.

Concerning this clonotype: A read error may be the cause here, since a much bigger clone is one base away. The chain couples TRBV29-1 to TRBJ2-5, with 7 bases matching TRBD1. The length of the CDR3 is 12 residues. Germline CDR1 and CDR2: SQVTM and ANQGSEA. After removal of 7 bases from V and 11 bases from J, the junction contained 13 bases not matched to a gene. CDR3 coding DNA: TGCAGCGGTTCCGGGACAGACGTCAAGCAGTACTTC. Protein product: CSGSGTDVKQYF. The full variable domain, rest sourced from reference TRBV29-1 and TRBJ2-5, is SAVISQKPSRDICQRGTSLTIQCQVDSQVTMMFWYRQQPGQSLTLIATANQGSEATYESGFVIDKFPISRPNLTFSTLTVSNMSPEDSSIYLCSGSGTDVKQYFGPGTRLLVL.

J is TRBJ2-3 and V is TRBV28; D unclear. With 3 bases removed from V and 2 bases from J, the gap between germline ends came to 12 bases. The germline gives CDR1 MDHEN, CDR2 SYDVKM. This CDR3 contains 15 residues. The CDR3 DNA reads as TGTGCCAGCAGTTTTAACGGTTTACCCACAGATACGCAGTATTTT. As protein: CASSFNGLPTDTQYF.

This clonotype was detected many times. The chain joins TRBV20-1 to TRBJ2-7; D perhaps matches TRBD2 (5 bases). This CDR3 is 15 amino acids long. CDR1 is DFQATT, CDR2 SNEGSKA, per germline (reference sequence). The V gene lost 0 bases and the J gene lost 0 bases, with 12 bases spanning the gap. The CDR3 region has the DNA TGCAGTGCTAGAGATGAACTAGATTCCTCCTACGAGCAGTACTTC. Translation gives CSARDELDSSYEQYF.

The chain joins TRBV14 to TRBJ1-1; TRBD1 might be the D (5 bases). The CDR3 is 15 residues long. The V end was cut by 1 base, the J end by 4 bases, with 13 bases between. Germline V gives CDR1 SGHDN, CDR2 FVKESK. CDR3 coding DNA: TGTGCCAGCAGCCAAGTCCCAGGGAGGGGCACTGAAGCTTTCTTT. This gives the protein CASSQVPGRGTEAFF.

In this sample, this clonotype turned up many times. The CDR3 reads CASSLEVRDYEQYF. The CDR3 DNA reads as TGCGCCAGCAGCCTGGAAGTTAGGGACTACGAGCAGTACTTC. V usage is TRBV5-1 and J usage is TRBJ2-7; D is uncertain. CDR1 and CDR2 from the germline V gene are SGHRS and YFSETQ. Trimming cost V 4 bases and J 3 bases, with 14 bases left between them. This CDR3 spans 14 amino acids.

This clonotype was seen repeatedly, ten times or more. The rearrangement joins TRBV20-1 to TRBJ2-5, with 7 bases identical to TRBD2. This CDR3 spans 10 amino acids. Germline CDR1 and CDR2: DFQATT and SNEGSKA (reference sequence). CDR3 region: CVAGEETQYF. As DNA, the CDR3 is TGCGTCGCGGGGGAAGAGACCCAGTACTTC.